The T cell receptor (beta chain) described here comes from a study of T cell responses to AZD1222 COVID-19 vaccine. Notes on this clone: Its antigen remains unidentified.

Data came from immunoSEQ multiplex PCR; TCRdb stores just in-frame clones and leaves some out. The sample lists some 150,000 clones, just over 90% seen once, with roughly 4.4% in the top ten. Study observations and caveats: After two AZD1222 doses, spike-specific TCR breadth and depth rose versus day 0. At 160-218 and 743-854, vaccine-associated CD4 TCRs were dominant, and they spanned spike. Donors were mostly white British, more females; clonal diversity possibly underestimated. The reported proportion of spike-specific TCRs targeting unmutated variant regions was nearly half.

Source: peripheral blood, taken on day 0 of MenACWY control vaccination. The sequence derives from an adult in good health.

The DNA of the CDR3 is TGTGCCAGCAGGGACGGGAATAGCAATCAGCCCCAGCATTTT. Translated: CASRDGNSNQPQHF. The chain employs TRBV2 and TRBJ1-5; D is unclear. The CDR3 runs 14 residues. Germline CDR1 and CDR2: SNHLY and FYNNEI. V was trimmed by 6 bases and J by 0 bases, leaving 9 bases between them.